The T cell receptor beta chain under discussion was sequenced for a study of beta chain features in type 1 diabetes. General observations from the study: Patients' naive, central memory and regulatory TCRB repertoires appeared more alike than those of healthy donors.

Expressed TCRB transcripts were sequenced, since all the RNA that had been isolated was reverse transcribed. Clones were sequenced by immunoSEQ multiplex PCR, and TCRdb holds only the in-frame ones, with some missing. This sample has under 300,000 clones; about 8.5% occur once, and the top ten carry 1%. This clone was counted only a few times. What it binds is unknown. This CDR3 comprises 13 residues. Trimming left V 8 bases short and J 4 bases short, with 15 bases between. CDR1 and CDR2 (germline): MNHNY, SVGAGI (reference sequence). Sequenced sample: central memory CD4+ T cells from blood. The genes are TRBV6-6 and TRBJ2-7, with D tentatively TRBD1 or TRBD2 (5 bases each). The receptor comes from a woman younger than 35 in good health. The CDR3 sequence: CASEDGARYEQYF. CDR3 sequence (DNA): TGTGCCAGCGAAGACGGGGCGCGATACGAGCAGTACTTC.